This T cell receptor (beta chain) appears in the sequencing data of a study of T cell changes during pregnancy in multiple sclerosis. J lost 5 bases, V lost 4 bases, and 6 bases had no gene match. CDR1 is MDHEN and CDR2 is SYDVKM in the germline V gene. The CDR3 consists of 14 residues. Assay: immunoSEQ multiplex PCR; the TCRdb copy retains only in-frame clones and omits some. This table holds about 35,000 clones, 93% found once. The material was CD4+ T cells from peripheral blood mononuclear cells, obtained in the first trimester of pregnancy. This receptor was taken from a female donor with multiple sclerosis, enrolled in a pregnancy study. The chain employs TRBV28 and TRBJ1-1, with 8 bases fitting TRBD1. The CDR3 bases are TGTGCCAGCAGTTCCCCAGGGGGCTGGACTGAAGCTTTCTTT. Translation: CASSSPGGWTEAFF.